The T cell receptor (beta chain) described here comes from a study of Ad26.COV2.S vaccination and SARS-CoV-2 variants. Study at large: The Ad26.COV2.S arm of the COV1001 trial was where the donor was placed.

Overall study findings and caveats: Whether participants received vaccine or placebo, their non-spike TCR breadth was similar.

About this clone itself: The antigen is unknown.

V was clipped by 2 bases and J by 4 bases; unmatched bases: 6. The germline CDR1 and CDR2 sequences are SQVTM and ANQGSEA. This CDR3 is 14 amino acids long. This table comes from immunoSEQ multiplex PCR, and its TCRdb copy is limited to in-frame clones, with some not included. The sample has a few hundred thousand clones; 92% are singletons. The treatment: around 19 received Ad26.COV2.S at low or high dose, single or two shots; 5 received placebo; per-sample allocation not given. After the first vaccine or placebo injection, samples were drawn on day 63. Sequences were derived from peripheral blood, sampled in a trial of Ad26.COV2.S vaccine versus placebo. V is TRBV29-1 and J is TRBJ1-2, with 8 positions matching TRBD1. The clonotype was recovered from a person between 18 and 59 years old who received the Ad26.COV2.S COVID-19 vaccine or a placebo. The CDR3 loop is CSVERTGMGYGYTF. The CDR3 bases are TGCAGCGTTGAACGGACAGGGATGGGCTATGGCTACACCTTC.